This T cell receptor beta chain was identified during a study of cytomegalovirus exposure and HLA in healthy donors. Findings and limits, study-wide: The records held CMV serostatus as the only immune exposure information. TCR beta sequences reportedly predicted most subjects' HLA-A and HLA-B alleles accurately. A later analysis reportedly found fewer N-insertions in an Asian-associated ancestry cluster than the roughly 670-donor mean.

The PCR used 60 Vbeta and 13 Jbeta primers. The data were produced by immunoSEQ multiplex PCR, yet TCRdb's version contains in-frame clones alone and is incomplete. The sample records approximately 220,000 clones, 70% to 85% being singletons. As for this clone: The antigen remains undetermined.

CDR1 MNHEY and CDR2 SMNVEV come from the germline V gene (reference sequence). CDR3 size: 15 residues. Trimming shortened V by 6 bases and J by 2 bases, and 17 bases separated the two germline ends. This receptor was obtained from a girl aged 2-15 years in good health and CMV-seronegative. V and J are TRBV27 and TRBJ2-7; perhaps TRBD1 as D (5 bases). What was sequenced was PBMCs. CDR3: CASRTNRSPPYEQYF. The CDR3 nucleotides are TGTGCCAGCAGAACCAACAGGAGCCCCCCCTACGAGCAGTACTTC.